The rows below give T cell receptor beta chains drawn from one sample of a study of blood T cell repertoires in COVID-19. This table comes from immunoSEQ multiplex PCR, and its TCRdb copy is limited to in-frame clones, with some not included. The repertoire has nearly 35,000 clones, around nine tenths of them found once; the top ten carry about 65%. The material sequenced was peripheral blood. These receptors all come from a man in his 70s with acute or convalescent COVID-19. Each CDR3 is given with its conserved first and last residue. The D gene is left open where the match is weak. Rows may omit the clone size; those that give it use once, few, many or a size class.

TRBV7-9	TRBJ1-3	TRBD1	once	15	CASSPDRVVGNTIYF	TGTGCCAGCAGCCCCGACAGGGTGGTGGGAAACACCATATATTTT
TRBV29-1	TRBJ1-2	-	-	13	CSADSTLNYGYTF	TGCAGCGCCGACTCGACGCTTAACTATGGCTACACCTTC
TRBV15	TRBJ1-6	TRBD1	-	15	CATSRTGGYNSPLHF	TGTGCCACCAGCAGGACAGGGGGCTATAATTCACCCCTCCACTTT
TRBV29-1	TRBJ1-1	-	-	13	CSVEPRRETEAFF	TGCAGCGTGGAGCCCCGGCGGGAGACTGAAGCTTTCTTT
TRBV9	TRBJ2-1	-	-	15	CASSALTEPYNEQFF	TGTGCCAGCAGCGCGCTGACGGAGCCCTACAATGAGCAGTTCTTC
TRBV25-1	TRBJ1-3	TRBD1	-	15	CASSARDSSGNTIYF	TGTGCCAGCAGTGCCCGGGACAGCTCTGGAAACACCATATATTTT
TRBV30	TRBJ1-6	-	-	15	CAWSVGVTTRSPLHF	TGTGCCTGGAGTGTCGGGGTGACAACCCGTTCACCCCTCCACTTT
TRBV10-3	TRBJ2-2	-	few	15	CAISTRGLNTGELFF	TGTGCCATCAGCACCAGGGGCCTCAACACCGGGGAGCTGTTTTTT
TRBV12-3/TRBV12-4	TRBJ1-1	-	-	13	CASSRAANTEAFF	TGTGCCAGCAGTCGAGCCGCGAACACTGAAGCTTTCTTT
TRBV7-2	TRBJ1-3	TRBD1	-	15	CASSLVDRAGNTIYF	TGTGCCAGCAGCTTAGTGGACAGGGCTGGAAACACCATATATTTT
TRBV18	TRBJ2-3	-	-	15	CASSPTGVSTDTQYF	TGTGCCAGCTCACCAACCGGAGTTAGCACAGATACGCAGTATTTT
TRBV13	TRBJ2-2	-	-	14	CASSYGESTGELFF	TGTGCCAGCAGCTACGGGGAAAGCACCGGGGAGCTGTTTTTT
TRBV5-4	TRBJ1-1	-	-	13	CASSLQRDTEAFF	TGTGCCAGCAGCCTTCAACGCGACACTGAAGCTTTCTTT
TRBV18	TRBJ1-6	-	-	18	CASSPLSREMQGVSPLHF	TGTGCCAGCTCACCACTATCCCGGGAAATGCAAGGAGTATCACCCCTCCACTTT
TRBV30	TRBJ1-2	-	few	13	CAWSVGRNYGYTF	TGTGCCTGGAGTGTTGGGCGAAACTATGGCTACACCTTC
TRBV18	TRBJ1-5	-	-	14	CASSPRSSNQPQHF	TGTGCCAGCTCACCACGGAGCAGCAATCAGCCCCAGCATTTT
TRBV7-9	TRBJ2-2	-	-	12	CASSRTAGELFF	TGTGCCAGCAGCAGAACTGCCGGGGAGCTGTTTTTT
TRBV27	TRBJ2-1	-	-	20	CASSSSATEWRRSSYNEQFF	TGTGCCAGCAGTTCGTCCGCAACTGAGTGGCGGCGAAGCTCCTACAATGAGCAGTTCTTC
TRBV28	TRBJ1-3	-	-	14	CASRDSSVGNTIYF	TGTGCCAGCAGGGACAGCTCTGTGGGAAACACCATATATTTT
TRBV10-2	TRBJ2-6	TRBD2	few	17	CASRPTSGSSGANVLTF	TGCGCCAGCAGGCCGACTAGCGGGAGCTCTGGGGCCAACGTCCTGACTTTC
TRBV6-2/TRBV6-3	TRBJ2-3	TRBD2	few	16	CASSNPSGGPTDTQYF	TGTGCCAGCAGTAACCCTAGCGGAGGACCCACAGATACGCAGTATTTT
TRBV2	TRBJ1-1	-	-	14	CASRSRVRNTEAFF	TGTGCCAGCAGGTCCCGGGTCCGGAACACTGAAGCTTTCTTT
TRBV6-6	TRBJ2-2	TRBD2	-	15	CASSYPREGTGELFF	TGTGCCAGCAGTTACCCCAGGGAGGGCACCGGGGAGCTGTTTTTT
TRBV28	TRBJ1-2	TRBD1	-	15	CASSSSGQGVYGYTF	TGTGCCAGCAGTTCGTCGGGACAGGGGGTATATGGCTACACCTTC
TRBV19	TRBJ1-1	TRBD1	few	14	CASSDITGGNKAFF	TGTGCCAGTAGTGATATAACAGGGGGTAACAAAGCTTTCTTT
TRBV19	TRBJ2-2	-	-	14	CASSINRNTGELFF	TGTGCCAGTAGTATCAACAGAAACACCGGGGAGCTGTTTTTT
TRBV5-6	TRBJ1-4	-	-	14	CASSLWQGVEKLFF	TGTGCCAGCAGCTTGTGGCAGGGTGTTGAAAAACTGTTTTTT
TRBV6-5	TRBJ2-2	-	-	14	CASSSQGSDGELFF	TGTGCCAGCAGTTCACAGGGATCTGACGGGGAGCTGTTTTTT
TRBV10-3	TRBJ2-6	-	once	13	CATAGSGANVLTF	TGTGCCACCGCCGGCTCTGGGGCCAACGTCCTGACTTTC
TRBV4-2	TRBJ1-2	TRBD1	-	17	CASSRSGQALANYGYTF	TGTGCCAGCAGCCGAAGCGGACAGGCCCTAGCTAACTATGGCTACACCTTC
TRBV27	TRBJ1-2	TRBD1	-	13	CASSWTGLDGYTF	TGTGCCAGCAGCTGGACAGGGTTGGATGGCTACACCTTC
TRBV2	TRBJ1-2	-	-	14	CASISGGVYGGYTF	TGTGCCAGCATTTCCGGGGGGGTCTATGGTGGCTACACCTTC
TRBV7-3	TRBJ2-2	TRBD1	-	14	CASSLGQETGELFF	TGTGCCAGCAGCTTAGGACAGGAAACCGGGGAGCTGTTTTTT
TRBV19	TRBJ2-5	TRBD1	-	13	CASSIGQGETQYF	TGTGCCAGTAGTATAGGACAGGGGGAGACCCAGTACTTC
TRBV3-1/TRBV3-2	TRBJ1-5	-	-	15	CASSQDLAQGRPQHF	TGTGCCAGCAGCCAAGACCTTGCACAGGGACGGCCCCAGCATTTT
TRBV5-1	TRBJ2-5	-	-	13	CASSRQAQETQYF	TGCGCCAGCAGCCGACAGGCTCAAGAGACCCAGTACTTC
TRBV5-1	TRBJ1-2	TRBD1	-	15	CASSRTGTANYGYTF	TGCGCCAGCAGCCGGACCGGGACAGCTAACTATGGCTACACCTTC
TRBV29-1	TRBJ2-1	TRBD2	-	16	CSVAGTSGSSYNEQFF	TGCAGCGTTGCCGGGACTAGCGGGAGCTCCTACAATGAGCAGTTCTTC
TRBV23-1	TRBJ1-2	-	-	15	CASSPPHTGNYGYTF	TGCGCCAGCAGTCCCCCCCATACAGGGAACTATGGCTACACCTTC
TRBV5-1	TRBJ2-2	TRBD1	few	13	CATPGQGVGELFF	TGCGCCACCCCGGGACAGGGGGTTGGGGAGCTGTTTTTT
TRBV29-1	TRBJ2-7	-	-	11	CSVATSYEQYF	TGCAGCGTTGCCACATCCTACGAGCAGTACTTC
TRBV9	TRBJ2-3	TRBD2	once	17	CASSGSGSGGATDTQYF	TGTGCCAGCAGCGGCTCGGGTAGCGGGGGGGCTACGGATACGCAGTATTTT
TRBV18	TRBJ2-2	TRBD1	once	17	CASSPGGGQANTGELFF	TGTGCCAGCTCACCTGGGGGCGGACAGGCGAACACCGGGGAGCTGTTTTTT
TRBV5-1	TRBJ2-7	TRBD1	-	14	CASSYRGETYEQYF	TGCGCCAGCAGCTACAGGGGGGAAACCTACGAGCAGTACTTC
TRBV5-4	TRBJ2-7	TRBD1	-	14	CASSTKQGAGEQYF	TGTGCCAGCAGCACGAAGCAGGGGGCCGGCGAGCAGTACTTC
TRBV19	TRBJ2-7	-	-	16	CASSINLRTDSYEQYF	TGTGCCAGTAGTATTAATCTCAGGACAGACTCCTACGAGCAGTACTTC
TRBV29-1	TRBJ2-4	TRBD2	-	18	CSVGEGIGLAGGQNIQYF	TGCAGCGTTGGAGAGGGTATCGGATTAGCGGGAGGTCAAAACATTCAGTACTTC
TRBV7-6	TRBJ1-6	TRBD1	once	14	CASSLGTGNSPLHF	TGTGCCAGCAGCTTAGGGACAGGGAATTCACCCCTCCACTTT
TRBV5-8	TRBJ2-3	-	-	14	CASSLGRYTDTQYF	TGTGCCAGCAGCTTGGGCCGGTACACAGATACGCAGTATTTT
TRBV2	TRBJ2-2	-	-	15	CASSEQRANTGELFF	TGTGCCAGCAGTGAGCAGCGGGCAAACACCGGGGAGCTGTTTTTT
TRBV3-1/TRBV3-2	TRBJ1-1	-	-	13	CASSQMATTEAFF	TGTGCCAGCAGCCAAATGGCCACCACTGAAGCTTTCTTT
TRBV24-1	TRBJ2-7	-	-	13	CATSDFSSYEQYF	TGTGCCACCAGTGATTTCTCGAGTTACGAGCAGTACTTC
TRBV3-1/TRBV3-2	TRBJ1-2	-	-	12	CASSLTGDGYTF	TGTGCCAGCAGCTTGACAGGAGATGGCTACACCTTC
TRBV5-1	TRBJ2-7	TRBD2	-	17	CASSLRPSGRAEYEQYF	TGCGCCAGCAGCTTGAGGCCTAGCGGGAGGGCCGAATACGAGCAGTACTTC
TRBV3-1/TRBV3-2	TRBJ1-2	-	-	14	CASSQDRQGDGYTF	TGTGCCAGCAGCCAAGATCGGCAGGGCGATGGCTACACCTTC
TRBV27	TRBJ2-7	TRBD1	-	13	CASRGQEGYEQYF	TGTGCCAGCAGGGGACAGGAGGGCTACGAGCAGTACTTC
TRBV28	TRBJ1-5	-	-	16	CASSLWFYRGNQPQHF	TGTGCCAGCAGTTTATGGTTCTACAGGGGCAATCAGCCCCAGCATTTT
TRBV29-1	TRBJ2-5	-	-	14	CSVSYGGQGETQYF	TGCAGCGTTTCTTACGGGGGGCAGGGGGAGACCCAGTACTTC
TRBV4-2	TRBJ2-5	TRBD2	-	15	CASSRGTSGQETQYF	TGTGCTAGCAGCCGAGGGACTAGCGGGCAAGAGACCCAGTACTTC